The rows below give T cell receptor beta chains drawn from one sample of a study of graft-versus-host responses after intestinal transplantation. TCRdb's copy holds only in-frame clones and misses some; the assay was immunoSEQ multiplex PCR. The data contain some 8,200 clones, approximately 77% of them singletons. The sample in question was ileum tissue, obtained approximately 230 days after intestinal transplant. Source of these receptors: a human patient who received an intestinal transplant, so some T cells may come from the graft donor. Each CDR3 is given without its conserved first and last residue. Fields, in order: V gene, CDR3 protein.

>TRBV2
ASSQETRTSGGTTDTQY
>TRBV5-1
ASSFIPSYNEQF
>TRBV6-5
ASGRGMAF
>TRBV30
AWTPTKKLNYGYT
>TRBV9
ASSGGVNTEAF
>TRBV6-1
ASRYRGGYT
>TRBV7-2
ASSPAGGFGETQY
>TRBV5-4
ASSLMDRGRETQY
>TRBV28
ASSLTSGTDTQY
>TRBV11-2
ASRWAGLGSYEQY
>TRBV5-5
ASSWQGGNTIY
>TRBV7-6
ASARGLDYEQY
>TRBV5-1
ASGHDGGVYEQY
>TRBV28
ASSLRAGTTDTQY
>TRBV6-5
ASRSRRQGSTEAF
>TRBV11-2
ASTAGGTQY
>TRBV10-3
AISAPRLAFTFYGYT
>TRBV2
ASSLSLAGPPTGELF
>TRBV7-9
ASSIFGFAVEYNEQF
>TRBV5-6
ASSKDRGRNDEQF
>TRBV19
ASSPKVRDRHLEAF
>TRBV18
ASSRGAKNIQY
>TRBV5-6
ASSWTGEGEKLF
>TRBV7-2
ASSLDGSSYEQY
>TRBV14
ASSQVGQMNTEAF
>TRBV18
ASSPQLGQGTYEQY
>TRBV6-6
ASRRQVPYEQY
>TRBV4-3
ASSAGTGGFETQY
>TRBV23-1
ASSQRTGGLPLGYGYT
>TRBV20-1
SATVEVEQY
>TRBV7-2
ASRLGGGDTQY
>TRBV6-1
ASSNQGAGTDTQY
>TRBV5-4
ASSPGGSATNEKLF
>TRBV7-9
ASSLTEYEQY
>TRBV15
ATSREGKGAGQPQH
>TRBV7-9
ASSSLDTAYEQY
>TRBV6-4
ASSESSGDTGELF
>TRBV15
ATSRAETGAGGYT
>TRBV5-1
ASSEQGTKNSPLH
>TRBV27
ASSLLAGYEQY
>TRBV18
ASSRGTGSSYEQY
>TRBV5-5
ASSSGQGAPGETQY
>TRBV7-3
ASSRGLAGKTGELF
>TRBV25-1
ASSEEIAGETQY
>TRBV28
ASSLLRTGRHQPQH
>TRBV5-4
ASSLEGWEGALYEQY
>TRBV5-1
ASSLTGTPNYGYT
>TRBV19
ASSIPKVNRETQY
>TRBV7-9
ASSLSGAGDYGYT
>TRBV5-4
ASSSGVNKKLF
>TRBV5-1
ASSPVTNYGYT